This record concerns one T cell receptor (beta chain) sequence. Antigen unknown. Germline CDR1 is SEHNR and CDR2 is FQNEAQ (reference sequence). V was trimmed by 1 base and J by 0 bases, leaving 7 bases between them. The CDR3 is made up of 15 amino acids. The sample is drawn from a study of identical twins. The study, taken as a whole, reports: Insertions were fewer in abundant cord blood beta clonotypes, whereas memory repertoires showed none of this pattern. Beta out-of-frame twin sharing showed a weaker excess.

TCRdb used MiXCR to reprocess the 5' RACE reads, holding one entry per CDR3 protein. This sample carries about 890,000 distinct CDR3 sequences, roughly an eighth of them seen once, and the ten largest clones take roughly 1.5%. Everyone who gave samples was a healthy Caucasian. The sample was also linked to a second study, of yellow fever vaccine responses in identical twins.

The source material was PBMCs. The rearrangement links TRBV7-9 to TRBJ1-5; no reliable D call. The clonotype originates from a woman aged 18-29 years in good health. Written as DNA, the CDR3 is TGTGCCAGCAGCTTAGACGGGCATAGCAATCAGCCCCAGCATTTT. Protein sequence: CASSLDGHSNQPQHF.